This T cell receptor (beta chain) was sequenced during a study of blood T cell repertoires in COVID-19. The overall study: The samples span acute and convalescent COVID-19 from the United States, Italy and Spain. T cells, B-cell-depleted T cells, or PBMCs provided the cDNA or gDNA that served as material.

Original processing notes: Estimation of nucleated cell counts relied on the amplification of reference gene primers. The repertoire was sequenced with immunoSEQ multiplex PCR; TCRdb's copy has only in-frame clones and lacks some. V, J and clone size were drawn from that table, and D and trimming were deduced from the DNA. This sample has roughly 300,000 clones, with about four fifths found just once. The sample taken for sequencing was peripheral blood. The sequence was obtained from a woman aged 45-60 years who had recovered from COVID-19.

The CDR3 protein is CASSGTGLYNSPLHF. In DNA form, the CDR3 reads TGTGCCAGTAGCGGGACAGGGCTCTATAATTCACCCCTCCACTTT. The chain carries TRBV19 and TRBJ1-6; 9 bases line up with TRBD1. The CDR3 totals 15 residues. Germline values: CDR1 LNHDA, CDR2 SQIVND (reference sequence). V was pared by 6 bases and J by 3 bases, with 3 bases of the junction left unmatched.